This T cell receptor beta chain came from a study of cytomegalovirus exposure and HLA in healthy donors. Study-wide results and limits: There were over 150 TCR beta chains listed as cytomegalovirus-associated. Among immune exposure information, only CMV serostatus was available. Across donors, sequencing depth was assumed by presence/absence analyses to be roughly uniform.

This clone appeared a few times. What it recognizes is unknown. 13 Jbeta primers and 60 Vbeta primers were used for the PCR. Clones were read by immunoSEQ multiplex PCR, and TCRdb kept only the in-frame ones, dropping some. The sample holds over 150,000 clones; just over 75% are singletons and the top ten take around 1.5%. Healthy bone marrow donors made up the donor group. The CDR3 length is 14 residues. The germline V and J ends were trimmed by 0 bases and 6 bases, with 12 bases remaining between them. CDR1 and CDR2 (germline): MNHEY, SVGAGI. This chain links TRBV6-5 with TRBJ2-7; the D gene is possibly TRBD1 (5 bases). Sequencing used PBMCs. The sequence came from a woman aged 25 to 39 in good health and CMV-seropositive. The CDR3 DNA is TGTGCCAGCAGTTACTCGGTAGGGGCGAGCGAGCAGTACTTC. Its translation: CASSYSVGASEQYF.